This TCR beta chain was identified in a study of blood T cell repertoires in COVID-19. At the level of the study: From the United States, Italy and Spain came samples of acute and convalescent COVID-19.

In the study's own analysis: Using reference gene primer amplification, nucleated cell counts were estimated. Profiled with immunoSEQ multiplex PCR; TCRdb holds only in-frame clones, not every one. D and trimming were read from the DNA, whereas the V and J calls and clone size are those reported in that table. The sample holds around 220,000 clones, about 80% seen once. V lost 4 bases, J lost 0 bases, and 15 bases lay in between. This CDR3 region has 16 residues. From germline, CDR1 is SEHNR and CDR2 FQNEAQ (reference sequence). Sample: peripheral blood. The rearrangement uses TRBV7-9 and TRBJ1-2; D is perhaps TRBD1 (5 bases). This clonotype originated in a woman aged 80 or older with active or convalescent COVID-19. CDR3 in amino acids: CASSSLTEPANYGYTF. The DNA of the CDR3 is TGTGCCAGCAGCTCTTTGACAGAACCTGCTAACTATGGCTACACCTTC.